These 28 T cell receptor beta chains were all obtained from the same sample, sequenced in a study of cytomegalovirus exposure and HLA in healthy donors. Use of 60 Vbeta and 13 Jbeta primers characterized the PCR. Sequencing used immunoSEQ multiplex PCR; TCRdb keeps in-frame clones, though not all of them. Of roughly 110,000 clones listed, roughly 73% are singletons. Input material: PBMCs. The receptors were sampled from a woman in her thirties in good health and CMV-seronegative.

The chain couples TRBV10-3 to TRBJ1-2, with TRBD1 identical over 7 bases. This CDR3 spans 14 amino acids. Germline CDR1 is ENHRY and CDR2 is SYGVKD. The V segment lost 9 bases and the J segment 5 bases; nucleotides outside the gene matches: 12. CDR3 coding DNA: TGTGCCATTGAGCCCGGGACAGTAGGGTATGGCTACACCTTC. Translation gives CAIEPGTVGYGYTF.

The rearrangement joins TRBV5-1 to TRBJ1-2; 7 nucleotides line up with TRBD1. Germline-derived CDR1 and CDR2 are SGHRS and YFSETQ. The CDR3 consists of 12 residues. V lost 5 bases, J lost 7 bases, and 5 bases stayed unmatched. DNA of the CDR3: TGCGCCAGCAGTCCAGGGGGGCCTGGCTACACCTTC. Protein sequence: CASSPGGPGYTF.

This chain links TRBV19 with TRBJ1-6, with a weak D call TRBD1 (5 bases). This CDR3 spans 15 amino acids. Trimming stripped 3 bases from V and 0 bases from J, with 6 bases between. Germline V CDR1 and CDR2: LNHDA, SQIVND (reference sequence). DNA for the CDR3: TGTGCCAGTAGTATTCAGGGCTCCTATAATTCACCCCTCCACTTT. Amino acid sequence: CASSIQGSYNSPLHF.

The rearrangement links TRBV7-8 to TRBJ2-7; D is perhaps TRBD2 (7 bases). Germline assignment: CDR1 SGHVS and CDR2 FQNEAQ. Between the trimmed V and J ends, which lost 5 bases and 3 bases, there was a span of 26 bases. The CDR3 is 18 residues long. The CDR3 bases are TGTGCCAGCAGCGGGGGCCCCTCGGGGGGCAGACATCTCTACGAGCAGTACTTC. Translated, it gives CASSGGPSGGRHLYEQYF.

This sequence joins TRBV6-1 and TRBJ2-3; 8 bases are a match to TRBD1. The CDR3 covers 14 residues. The V gene end was trimmed by 8 bases and the J gene end by 5 bases; junction bases not matched to a gene: 9. CDR1 MNHNS and CDR2 SASEGT come from the germline V gene. CDR3 nucleotides: TGTGCCAGCCCCCAGGGGGCACGGGTAGATACGCAGTATTTT. Translated: CASPQGARVDTQYF.

This chain links TRBV6-5 with TRBJ2-1; 10 nucleotides align to TRBD1. CDR3 length: 15 amino acids. J was trimmed by 7 bases and V by 8 bases; bases with no gene match: 11. CDR1 and CDR2 (germline): MNHEY, SVGAGI. CDR3 coding DNA: TGTGCCAGCCGAGGGGGGGGACAGGGGATGAATGAGCAGTTCTTC. Its protein is CASRGGGQGMNEQFF.

This clone was recorded a few times. Distinct nucleotide sequences in the sample also encode this CDR3. The chain joins TRBV5-1 to TRBJ1-1; a possible D gene is TRBD1 (6 bases). Trimming cost V 2 bases and J 1 base, with 6 bases left between them. There are 13 residues in the CDR3. Germline values: CDR1 SGHRS, CDR2 YFSETQ. As DNA, the CDR3 is TGCGCCAGCAGCTTACAGGGGAACACTGAAGCTTTCTTT. This translates into CASSLQGNTEAFF. Full variable domain (missing parts from reference TRBV5-1 and TRBJ1-1): KAGVTQTPRYLIKTRGQQVTLSCSPISGHRSVSWYQQTPGQGLQFLFEYFSETQRNKGNFPGRFSGRQFSNSRSEMNVSTLELGDSALYLCASSLQGNTEAFFGQGTRLTVV.

V gene TRBV30 combines with J gene TRBJ1-5, with D tentatively TRBD1 (5 bases). This CDR3 has 13 residues. CDR1 is GTSNPN and CDR2 is SVGIG in the germline V gene (reference sequence). The V end lost 5 bases, the J end lost 5 bases, and 13 bases lay between the germline ends. CDR3 sequence reads: CAWSMGTYQPQHF. The CDR3 DNA reads TGTGCCTGGTCGATGGGGACTTATCAGCCCCAGCATTTT.

This chain links TRBV6-1 with TRBJ1-5, with D possibly TRBD1 on 6 matching bases. Germline V gene lookup returns CDR1 MNHNS and CDR2 SASEGT. Trimming removed 2 bases from V and 4 bases from J, with 12 bases in between. The CDR3 covers 15 residues. The CDR3 DNA sequence: TGTGCCAGCAGTGAATTTCCGGGACAAAATCAGCCCCAGCATTTT. It encodes CASSEFPGQNQPQHF.

The chain combines TRBV2 with TRBJ1-2; 7 positions agree with TRBD1. Germline V gene sequence: CDR1 SNHLY, CDR2 FYNNEI. The CDR3 runs to 13 residues. Trimming at V came to 8 bases and at J to 5 bases, leaving 8 bases not matched to a gene. CDR3: CASGDSDYYGYTF. CDR3 sequence (DNA): TGTGCCAGCGGGGACAGCGATTATTATGGCTACACCTTC. The variable domain in full, with the rest retrieved from reference TRBV2 and TRBJ1-2, is EPEVTQTPSHQVTQMGQEVILRCVPISNHLYFYWYRQILGQKVEFLVSFYNNEISEKSEIFDDQFSVERPDGSNFTLKIRSTKLEDSAMYFCASGDSDYYGYTFGSGTRLTVV.

This sequence joins TRBV7-2 and TRBJ1-2; weak D call: TRBD1 (5 bases). Germline CDR1 SGHTA, CDR2 FQGNSA. The CDR3 runs to 13 residues. Trimming left V 6 bases short and J 7 bases short, with 15 bases between. The CDR3 spells CASRERDSSGYTF. The CDR3 DNA follows: TGTGCCAGCAGGGAACGGGACTCCAGTGGCTACACCTTC.

The rearrangement joins TRBV18 to TRBJ2-5, with 7 bases that match TRBD1. The CDR3 is 15 amino acids. Per the germline V gene, CDR1 is KGHSH and CDR2 is LQKENI. The V segment lost 6 bases and the J segment 5 bases; nucleotides outside the gene matches: 12. This chain's CDR3 is CASSPRGLPEETQYF. The DNA of the CDR3 is TGTGCCAGCTCGCCGAGGGGGCTCCCTGAGGAGACCCAGTACTTC.

The gene calls are TRBV7-2 and TRBJ1-5; 9 nucleotides align to TRBD1. Germline V CDR1 and CDR2: SGHTA, FQGNSA. The CDR3 spans 14 residues. V lost 5 bases and J lost 6; bases outside the gene matches: 5. The CDR3 coding sequence is TGTGCCAGCAGCCAAGGACAGGGGCGTCAGCCCCAGCATTTT. It yields the protein CASSQGQGRQPQHF.

This chain joins TRBV10-2 and TRBJ2-1, with TRBD2 matching over 8 bases. From germline, CDR1 is WSHSY and CDR2 SAAADI. There are 14 residues in the CDR3. The ends lost 6 bases at V and 9 bases at J; junction bases unmatched: 10. The CDR3 spells CASSERENSGEQFF. CDR3 nucleotide sequence: TGCGCCAGCAGCGAGCGGGAGAATTCCGGTGAGCAGTTCTTC.

This clone has just a few counts. The chain has TRBV6-5 and TRBJ1-2; possible D gene TRBD1, 5 bases. Germline-derived CDR1 and CDR2 are MNHEY and SVGAGI. V dropped 5 bases and J dropped 4 bases, with 17 bases sitting between them. The CDR3 sequence is 15 residues long. CDR3 loop: CASSPTGGVAYGYTF. The CDR3, as DNA: TGTGCCAGCAGTCCCACTGGGGGGGTGGCCTATGGCTACACCTTC.

The rearrangement uses TRBV7-9 and TRBJ1-1; no reliable D call. The germline gives CDR1 SEHNR, CDR2 FQNEAQ (reference sequence). CDR3 size: 11 residues. V lost 4 bases and J lost 5, with 5 bases in between. CDR3 coding DNA: TGTGCCAGCAGCTCTTATACTGAAGCTTTCTTT. Translating gives CASSSYTEAFF.

The chain carries TRBV6-6 and TRBJ2-3; a possible D gene is TRBD2 (5 bases). Trimming cost V 3 bases and J 5 bases, with 12 bases left between them. This CDR3 has 14 residues. Germline V gene data show CDR1 as MNHNY and CDR2 as SVGAGI (reference sequence). The CDR3 here is CASSYRRRVDTQYF. The CDR3 DNA follows: TGTGCCAGCAGTTATCGGCGGCGGGTAGATACGCAGTATTTT.

The chain carries TRBV7-9 and TRBJ2-7, with D perhaps TRBD1 (6 bases). Germline loops: CDR1 SEHNR, CDR2 FQNEAQ (reference sequence). The CDR3 spans 15 residues. Trimming shortened V by 4 bases and J by 0 bases, and 13 bases separated the two germline ends. The chain's CDR3 is CASSSQGVGSYEQYF. DNA of the CDR3: TGTGCCAGCAGCTCACAGGGTGTCGGCTCCTACGAGCAGTACTTC.

This clone was recorded a few times. J is TRBJ1-5 and V is TRBV6-1; D is possibly TRBD1 (5 bases). Trimming removed 1 base from V and 2 bases from J, with 6 bases in between. The CDR3 extends over 14 amino acids. Germline V gives CDR1 MNHNS, CDR2 SASEGT. The CDR3 sequence is CASSEVQGNQPQHF. The CDR3 nucleotides read TGTGCCAGCAGTGAAGTACAGGGCAATCAGCCCCAGCATTTT.

This CDR3 reads CASSRRFGQAQETQYF. The CDR3 DNA reads TGTGCCAGCAGCCGCCGATTCGGACAGGCGCAAGAGACCCAGTACTTC. The gene calls are TRBV7-6 and TRBJ2-5; 7 bases fit TRBD1. The CDR3 is 16 residues long. Germline CDR1 SGHVS, CDR2 FNYEAQ. V shed 5 bases and J 2 bases; nucleotides not matched to a gene: 11. The full variable domain, completed using reference TRBV7-6 and TRBJ2-5, is GAGVSQSPRYKVTKRGQDVALRCDPISGHVSLYWYRQALGQGPEFLTYFNYEAQQDKSGLPNDRFSAERPEGSISTLTIQRTEQRDSAMYRCASSRRFGQAQETQYFGPGTRLLVL.

The chain couples TRBV4-3 to TRBJ2-5, with 7 bases fitting TRBD2. The J segment lost 5 bases and the V segment lost 0 bases, leaving 3 bases of the junction unmatched. Germline V lookup: CDR1 LGHNA, CDR2 YSLEER. This CDR3 is built from 14 residues. CDR3 DNA: TGCGCCAGCAGCCAAGATCTGGGGGGGGAGACCCAGTACTTC. Translation: CASSQDLGGETQYF.

V and J are TRBV25-1 and TRBJ2-5; 8 bases are a match to TRBD2. Germline CDR1 reads MGHDK; CDR2 reads SYGVNS. V lost 4 bases to trimming and J lost 3 bases; unmatched junction nucleotides: 7. This CDR3 spans 15 amino acids. DNA of the CDR3: TGTGCCAGCAGTGGATCTAGCGGGTATAAAGAGACCCAGTACTTC. This sequence encodes CASSGSSGYKETQYF. Looking up the rest from reference TRBV25-1 and TRBJ2-5 gives the full variable domain: EADIYQTPRYLVIGTGKKITLECSQTMGHDKMYWYQQDPGMELHLIHYSYGVNSTEKGDLSSESTVSRIRTEHFPLTLESARPSHTSQYLCASSGSSGYKETQYFGPGTRLLVL.

The chain has TRBV19 and TRBJ1-2; a weak D match, TRBD1 (6 bases). The CDR3 sequence is 15 residues long. Germline loops: CDR1 LNHDA, CDR2 SQIVND (reference sequence). V was shortened by 4 bases and J by 0 bases, with 12 bases between the two germline ends. CDR3 region: CASSNNRAPNYGYTF. CDR3 in DNA: TGTGCCAGTAGTAACAACAGGGCCCCTAACTATGGCTACACCTTC.

V gene TRBV28 combines with J gene TRBJ2-5; 9 bases agree with TRBD2. The CDR3 length is 15 residues. V was pared by 3 bases and J by 4 bases, with 6 bases of the junction left unmatched. Looked up from germline, CDR1 is MDHEN and CDR2 is SYDVKM. The CDR3 sequence: CASSFIGAGGETQYF. The CDR3 DNA follows: TGTGCCAGCAGTTTTATTGGAGCGGGGGGAGAGACCCAGTACTTC.

The chain couples TRBV7-8 to TRBJ2-3; the match to TRBD1 covers 10 bases. The germline gives CDR1 SGHVS, CDR2 FQNEAQ. The CDR3 is 15 amino acids. J gave up 5 bases and V 6 bases, and 8 bases lay outside the gene matches. The CDR3 loop is CASRQTRTGGDTQYF. CDR3 sequence (DNA): TGTGCCAGCAGGCAAACTCGGACAGGGGGAGATACGCAGTATTTT. The variable domain in full, with the rest retrieved from reference TRBV7-8 and TRBJ2-3, is GAGVSQSPRYKVAKRGQDVALRCDPISGHVSLFWYQQALGQGPEFLTYFQNEAQLDKSGLPSDRFFAERPEGSVSTLKIQRTQQEDSAVYLCASRQTRTGGDTQYFGPGTRLTVL.

This clone occurred once. J is TRBJ2-7 and V is TRBV30; 7 nucleotides agree with TRBD1. Germline V CDR1 and CDR2: GTSNPN, SVGIG (reference sequence). J was trimmed by 0 bases and V by 0 bases; bases with no gene match: 8. This CDR3 comprises 16 residues. CDR3 residues: CAWSVGTVQTSYEQYF. CDR3 nucleotide sequence: TGTGCCTGGAGTGTCGGGACAGTTCAGACCTCCTACGAGCAGTACTTC.

The chain has TRBV4-2 and TRBJ2-5; 10 positions agree with TRBD1. Germline lookup yields CDR1 LGHNA and CDR2 YNFKEQ. V lost 1 base to trimming and J lost 3 bases; unmatched junction nucleotides: 5. The CDR3 totals 16 residues. The CDR3 DNA sequence: TGTGCCAGCAGCCAAGTTGGGACAGGGGACGAAGAGACCCAGTACTTC. Translation: CASSQVGTGDEETQYF.

The CDR3 is CAWSEQGGWSPLHF. As DNA, the CDR3 is TGTGCCTGGAGTGAACAGGGCGGTTGGTCACCCCTCCACTTT. This rearrangement joins TRBV30 to TRBJ1-6, with a weak D call TRBD1 (6 bases). The CDR3 extends over 14 amino acids. Trimming cost V 1 base and J 10 bases, with 14 bases left between them. Germline V gene lookup returns CDR1 GTSNPN and CDR2 SVGIG (reference sequence).